One and the same sample provided the 22 T cell receptor beta chains below, sequenced in a study of T cell changes during pregnancy in multiple sclerosis. Assay: immunoSEQ multiplex PCR; the TCRdb copy retains only in-frame clones and omits some. The sample shows around 51,000 clones, just over 90% of them seen only once. Specimen: peripheral blood, collected in the second trimester of pregnancy. Receptors were obtained from a female donor with multiple sclerosis, enrolled in a pregnancy study.

The chain is built from TRBV5-6 and TRBJ2-1; 10 bases fit TRBD2. CDR3 length: 16 residues. J was trimmed by 3 bases and V by 4 bases; bases with no gene match: 7. Germline V lookup: CDR1 SGHDT, CDR2 YYEEEE. The CDR3 sequence: CASSGLAGVSYNEQFF. The CDR3 DNA reads as TGTGCCAGCAGCGGGCTAGCGGGAGTGAGCTACAATGAGCAGTTCTTC. Full variable domain (remainder filled in from reference TRBV5-6 and TRBJ2-1): DAGVTQSPTHLIKTRGQQVTLRCSPKSGHDTVSWYQQALGQGPQFIFQYYEEEERQRGNFPDRFSGHQFPNYSSELNVNALLLGDSALYLCASSGLAGVSYNEQFFGPGTRLTVL.

The chain couples TRBV2 to TRBJ1-5; TRBD1 matches 9 bases. Germline assignment: CDR1 SNHLY and CDR2 FYNNEI. J lost 4 bases, V lost 4 bases, and 5 bases had no gene match. The CDR3 sequence is 15 residues long. The CDR3 is CASSVGQGRNQPQHF. The CDR3 region has the DNA TGTGCCAGCAGTGTGGGACAGGGAAGGAATCAGCCCCAGCATTTT.

The rearrangement joins TRBV7-6 to TRBJ2-3; 7 bases align to TRBD2. The junction had 3 bases not matched to a gene; V was cut back by 1 base and J by 5 bases. CDR3 length equals 14 residues. Germline V lookup: CDR1 SGHVS, CDR2 FNYEAQ. The chain's CDR3 is CASSLVGGIDTQYF. In DNA, the CDR3 is TGTGCCAGCAGCTTAGTGGGGGGGATAGATACGCAGTATTTT.

The J gene is TRBJ1-2, the V gene TRBV30; 7 bases are shared with TRBD1. J was trimmed by 5 bases and V by 0 bases; bases with no gene match: 12. In germline, CDR1 is GTSNPN, CDR2 SVGIG (reference sequence). CDR3 length: 16 residues. This chain's CDR3 is CAWSVPLGTALYGYTF. CDR3 nucleotides: TGTGCCTGGAGTGTACCCCTCGGGACAGCGTTATATGGCTACACCTTC. The whole variable domain, remainder taken from reference TRBV30 and TRBJ1-2, is SQTIHQWPATLVQPVGSPLSLECTVEGTSNPNLYWYRQAAGRGLQLLFYSVGIGQISSEVPQNLSASRPQDRQFILSSKKLLLSDSGFYLCAWSVPLGTALYGYTFGSGTRLTVV.

The chain joins TRBV29-1 to TRBJ1-5, with 9 bases aligning to TRBD1. The CDR3 totals 13 residues. The V and J ends lost 4 bases and 6 bases, in that order; junction bases with no gene match: 4. The germline gives CDR1 SQVTM, CDR2 ANQGSEA. CDR3 sequence reads: CSVGQGVGQPQHF. The CDR3, as DNA: TGCAGCGTTGGACAGGGGGTAGGTCAGCCCCAGCATTTT.

This chain links TRBV12-5 with TRBJ2-2; 8 bases agree with TRBD1. CDR1 and CDR2 from the germline V gene are LGHNT and FRNRAP. The CDR3 runs to 17 residues. Trimming at V came to 6 bases and at J to 0 bases, leaving 9 bases not matched to a gene. CDR3 nucleotides: TGTGCTAGTGGATCATCGACAGGGGTCGCGAACACCGGGGAGCTGTTTTTT. This translates into CASGSSTGVANTGELFF.

The rearrangement joins TRBV9 to TRBJ2-5; 10 bases match TRBD2. Trimming at V came to 4 bases and at J to 4 bases, leaving 7 bases not matched to a gene. The germline V gene has CDR1 SGDLS and CDR2 YYNGEE. The CDR3 sequence is 15 residues long. The DNA for the CDR3 is TGTGCCAGCAGCCTCGCTAGCGGGAGTGGAGAGACCCAGTACTTC. It specifies CASSLASGSGETQYF.

The V and J genes are TRBV4-3 and TRBJ2-7, with TRBD1 as a possible D gene (5 bases). The CDR3 contains 13 residues. Per germline, CDR1 LGHNA and CDR2 YSLEER. V lost 4 bases and J lost 2, with 9 bases in between. The chain's CDR3 is CASSRGPTYEQYF. The DNA for the CDR3 is TGCGCCAGCAGCCGGGGCCCGACCTACGAGCAGTACTTC.

This chain connects TRBV7-9 to TRBJ2-7; 10 positions match TRBD1. This CDR3 region has 14 residues. The V gene's germline CDR1 is SEHNR and CDR2 FQNEAQ (reference sequence). V lost 5 bases, J lost 3 bases, and 4 bases stayed unmatched. The CDR3 is CASSKRDRGYEQYF. The CDR3, as DNA: TGTGCCAGCAGCAAGCGGGACAGGGGCTACGAGCAGTACTTC.

The chain is built from TRBV18 and TRBJ2-2; D might be TRBD2 (6 bases). Trimming removed 3 bases from V and 3 bases from J, with 17 bases in between. CDR1 KGHSH and CDR2 LQKENI come from the germline V gene. The CDR3 length is 17 residues. This chain's CDR3 is CASSPIAEAGYTGELFF. The CDR3 DNA reads TGTGCCAGCTCACCCATAGCCGAGGCGGGGTACACCGGGGAGCTGTTTTTT.

The rearrangement uses TRBV29-1 and TRBJ2-7; TRBD2 aligns across 7 bases. Germline values: CDR1 SQVTM, CDR2 ANQGSEA. CDR3 size: 15 residues. Trimming took 0 bases from V and 2 from J; bases not matched to a gene: 7. For the CDR3, the DNA is TGCAGCGTTGAAGATCGAGGAGCGGGAACCTACGAGCAGTACTTC. Its translation: CSVEDRGAGTYEQYF.

This clone was found a few times. The chain combines TRBV5-6 with TRBJ2-3; no clear D gene. V was clipped by 0 bases and J by 5 bases, with 7 bases between them. The CDR3 length is 13 residues. CDR1 SGHDT and CDR2 YYEEEE come from the germline V gene. The CDR3 DNA sequence: TGTGCCAGCAGCTTGGGCGGCGTAGATACGCAGTATTTT. The encoded protein is CASSLGGVDTQYF.

The chain carries TRBV18 and TRBJ2-7; 13 positions match TRBD2. This CDR3 region has 14 residues. V gave up 6 bases and J gave up 4 bases; unmatched junction bases: 3. Germline V gene sequence: CDR1 KGHSH, CDR2 LQKENI. The CDR3 spells CASSGLAGDYEQYF. In DNA, the CDR3 is TGTGCCAGCTCTGGACTAGCGGGAGATTACGAGCAGTACTTC.

The chain uses TRBV18 and TRBJ2-2, with D unclear. The V gene's germline CDR1 is KGHSH and CDR2 LQKENI. This CDR3 region has 15 residues. V was clipped by 5 bases and J by 0 bases, with 10 bases between them. CDR3 region: CASSLAVTNTGELFF. As DNA, the CDR3 is TGTGCCAGCTCATTGGCAGTTACGAACACCGGGGAGCTGTTTTTT.

The chain recombines TRBV7-2 with TRBJ2-7; TRBD1 aligns across 7 bases. This CDR3 contains 14 residues. The junction had 5 bases not matched to a gene; V was cut back by 2 bases and J by 4 bases. CDR1 is SGHTA, CDR2 FQGNSA, per germline. CDR3 loop: CASSLSRGTYEQYF. CDR3 nucleotide sequence: TGTGCCAGCAGCTTAAGCAGGGGGACATACGAGCAGTACTTC.

The rearrangement joins TRBV10-1 to TRBJ1-4; D is ambiguous. This CDR3 is 11 amino acids long. Germline V gives CDR1 WNHNN, CDR2 SYGVQD (reference sequence). The ends were cut back, 4 bases at V and 7 bases at J, with 4 bases in the middle. The CDR3 here is CASSGGEKLFF. Here the CDR3 DNA reads TGCGCCAGCAGTGGAGGTGAAAAACTGTTTTTT.

This clone has just one count. V and J are TRBV5-1 and TRBJ2-3, with D unclear. Germline V CDR1 and CDR2: SGHRS, YFSETQ. With 4 bases removed from V and 1 base from J, the gap between germline ends came to 13 bases. CDR3 length equals 15 residues. The CDR3 protein is CASSVPRDGTDTQYF. The DNA of the CDR3 is TGCGCCAGCAGCGTCCCTAGAGATGGCACAGATACGCAGTATTTT.

This clone appeared a few times. This chain uses TRBV15 with TRBJ2-5; D is ambiguous. The V end lost 3 bases, the J end lost 2 bases, and 16 bases lay between the germline ends. Germline lookup yields CDR1 LNHNV and CDR2 YYDKDF (reference sequence). CDR3 size: 16 residues. The CDR3 region is CATSRVLGGAQETQYF. In DNA form, the CDR3 reads TGTGCCACCAGCAGGGTTCTAGGCGGAGCACAAGAGACCCAGTACTTC. Filled out from reference TRBV15 and TRBJ2-5, the complete variable domain reads DAMVIQNPRYQVTQFGKPVTLSCSQTLNHNVMYWYQQKSSQAPKLLFHYYDKDFNNEADTPDNFQSRRPNTSFCFLDIRSPGLGDTAMYLCATSRVLGGAQETQYFGPGTRLLVL.

The chain has TRBV4-1 and TRBJ2-4; TRBD1 is a possible D gene (7 bases). The CDR3 runs to 13 residues. V was shortened by 2 bases and J by 13 bases, with 15 bases between the two germline ends. Germline CDR1 MGHRA, CDR2 YSYEKL. CDR3 nucleotide sequence: TGCGCCAGCAGCCAACTGCCGGGGGACAGCCAGTACTTC. Translating it yields CASSQLPGDSQYF.

The V and J genes are TRBV28 and TRBJ2-5, with D unclear. Trimming took off 5 bases at V and 3 bases at J, with 4 bases between the two ends. The germline V gene encodes CDR1 MDHEN and CDR2 SYDVKM. The CDR3 is 11 residues long. This chain's CDR3 is CASSVKETQYF. The CDR3 DNA reads TGTGCCAGCAGTGTAAAAGAGACCCAGTACTTC.

The gene calls are TRBV28 and TRBJ2-5, with 9 bases that match TRBD1. Germline lookup yields CDR1 MDHEN and CDR2 SYDVKM. The CDR3 length is 15 residues. V was pared by 4 bases and J by 4 bases, with 7 bases of the junction left unmatched. CDR3 region: CASSSPGQGVETQYF. The CDR3 coding sequence is TGTGCCAGCAGTTCGCCGGGACAGGGTGTAGAGACCCAGTACTTC.

V gene TRBV13 combines with J gene TRBJ1-1; 7 bases are shared with TRBD1. Germline-derived CDR1 and CDR2 are PRHDT and FYEKMQ (reference sequence). V trimming: 5 bases; J trimming: 0 bases; junction bases outside the gene matches: 6. CDR3 length equals 15 residues. CDR3 DNA: TGTGCCAGCAGCAAGCCGGGACAGTTGAACACTGAAGCTTTCTTT. Translating gives CASSKPGQLNTEAFF.